These 20 T cell receptor beta chains came from one sample sequenced in a study of T-cell reconstitution after alpha-beta-depleted transplantation in children. For TCRbeta, the library was prepared with unique molecular identifiers. TCRdb redid the calling of the PCR reads with MiXCR, one entry per CDR3 protein. The sample yields 540,000 or so distinct CDR3 sequences, roughly 23% seen once. Sequencing used PBMCs, mostly from graft donor cells, obtained 360 days after TCRalphabeta/CD19-depleted stem cell transplant. These receptors all come from a boy younger than two who had a stem cell transplant for acute myeloid leukemia, so the T cells may come from the graft donor.

The genes are TRBV11-1 and TRBJ2-5, with D perhaps matching TRBD2 (6 bases). The CDR3 has 18 residues. The germline V gene has CDR1 SGHAT and CDR2 FQDESV (reference sequence). Trimming left V 1 base short and J 1 base short, with 19 bases between. The CDR3: CASSLVRASGTAQETQYF. CDR3 nucleotide sequence: TGTGCCAGCAGCTTAGTAAGGGCTTCCGGGACTGCCCAAGAGACCCAGTACTTC.

This clonotype has a count of ten or more. The chain joins TRBV12-3 or TRBV12-4 to TRBJ2-6; TRBD1 matches 7 bases. V shed 1 base, J shed 3 bases, and the junction held 6 bases outside the gene matches. CDR3 length: 17 amino acids. The CDR3 spells CASSLGLQGFGANVLTF. DNA of the CDR3: TGTGCCAGCAGTTTAGGGCTACAGGGGTTTGGGGCCAACGTCCTGACTTTC.

V gene TRBV5-1 combines with J gene TRBJ2-3, with no clear D. CDR3 length: 15 amino acids. The ends were cut back, 0 bases at V and 0 bases at J, with 8 bases in the middle. Germline V gene lookup returns CDR1 SGHRS and CDR2 YFSETQ. CDR3 nucleotide sequence: TGCGCCAGCAGCTTGGATAGCCCTAGCACAGATACGCAGTATTTT. It specifies CASSLDSPSTDTQYF.

This clonotype showed up many times. The genes are TRBV29-1 and TRBJ2-1; TRBD2 aligns across 9 bases. This CDR3 region has 14 residues. The germline V gene encodes CDR1 SQVTM and CDR2 ANQGSEA. V trimming: 8 bases; J trimming: 5 bases; junction bases outside the gene matches: 10. The DNA of the CDR3 is TGCAGCTGGGGGCGGGGGGGGACGGACAATGAGCAGTTCTTC. Its protein product is CSWGRGGTDNEQFF.

This clonotype was counted many times. This chain uses TRBV7-9 with TRBJ2-3; TRBD2 matches 12 bases. This CDR3 contains 16 residues. In germline, CDR1 is SEHNR, CDR2 FQNEAQ (reference sequence). Trimming took 4 bases from V and 4 from J; bases not matched to a gene: 6. The CDR3 sequence is CASSSSGGAGADTQYF. CDR3 nucleotides: TGTGCCAGCAGCTCTAGCGGGGGGGCCGGCGCAGATACGCAGTATTTT.

J is TRBJ1-6 and V is TRBV20-1, with 7 bases matching TRBD1. Trimming took 3 bases from V and 8 from J; bases not matched to a gene: 13. Germline V gene lookup returns CDR1 DFQATT and CDR2 SNEGSKA (reference sequence). The CDR3 covers 16 residues. This chain's CDR3 is CSASAPTGRTYSPLHF. The CDR3 nucleotides are TGCAGTGCTAGTGCCCCGACAGGGCGTACCTATTCACCCCTCCACTTT.

The chain combines TRBV6-5 with TRBJ2-7; D remains unclear. This CDR3 spans 14 amino acids. V was shortened by 0 bases and J by 4 bases, with 10 bases between the two germline ends. Germline V CDR1 and CDR2: MNHEY, SVGAGI. The CDR3 DNA is TGTGCCAGCAGTTACTCGGGCCGGCGGTACGAGCAGTACTTC. Amino acids: CASSYSGRRYEQYF.

CDR3 region: CASSPLRTATNEKLFF. CDR3 sequence (DNA): TGTGCCAGCTCACCATTGAGGACAGCAACTAATGAAAAACTGTTTTTT. The rearrangement uses TRBV18 and TRBJ1-4; D might be TRBD1 (6 bases). Germline V gene lookup returns CDR1 KGHSH and CDR2 LQKENI. Between the trimmed V and J ends, which lost 2 bases and 0 bases, there was a span of 10 bases. This CDR3 is 16 amino acids long.

This clonotype was found many times. V is TRBV20-1 and J is TRBJ2-3, with no clear D. The germline V and J ends were trimmed by 0 bases and 3 bases, with 7 bases remaining between them. Looked up from germline, CDR1 is DFQATT and CDR2 is SNEGSKA (reference sequence). This CDR3 has 13 residues. The DNA of the CDR3 is TGCAGTGCTAGAGATCCCTTTACAGATACGCAGTATTTT. It encodes CSARDPFTDTQYF.

This clonotype has a handful of counts. CDR3 bases: TGCAGCGTCTCGACTAGCGGGGGGTGGAATGAGCAGTTCTTC. Amino acid sequence: CSVSTSGGWNEQFF. The rearrangement links TRBV29-1 to TRBJ2-1, with 13 bases identical to TRBD2. Germline assignment: CDR1 SQVTM and CDR2 ANQGSEA. Losses at the gene ends were 6 bases for V and 7 bases for J; bases not matched to a gene: 6. The CDR3 totals 14 residues.

This clonotype was detected many times. The chain couples TRBV20-1 to TRBJ2-7; 11 positions agree with TRBD2. The ends lost 7 bases at V and 3 bases at J; junction bases unmatched: 8. The germline CDR1 and CDR2 sequences are DFQATT and SNEGSKA (reference sequence). The CDR3 is made up of 14 amino acids. The DNA for the CDR3 is TGCAGTGGAGCCCCCACTAGCGGGGGCTACGAGCAGTACGTC. It is translated as CSGAPTSGGYEQYV.

CDR3 amino acids: CSARDSGQNTGELFF. The CDR3 bases are TGCAGTGCTAGGGATAGTGGTCAGAACACCGGGGAGCTGTTTTTT. The genes are TRBV20-1 and TRBJ2-2; D unclear. V dropped 3 bases and J dropped 1 base, with 12 bases sitting between them. Germline lookup yields CDR1 DFQATT and CDR2 SNEGSKA (reference sequence). The CDR3 spans 15 residues.

This clonotype occurred many times. V is TRBV6-1 and J is TRBJ2-5; D is perhaps TRBD1 (6 bases). Germline V lookup: CDR1 MNHNS, CDR2 SASEGT. CDR3 size: 14 residues. Deletions cut 6 bases from V and 5 bases from J, with 16 bases between. The CDR3 DNA reads TGTGCCAGCAGACCGACTCACAGGGTCGAGACCCAGTACTTC. Translated: CASRPTHRVETQYF.

This clonotype was seen a handful of times. The genes are TRBV7-9 and TRBJ1-1, with D hard to call. The CDR3 loop spans 14 amino acids. V dropped 4 bases and J dropped 5 bases, with 14 bases sitting between them. Per germline, CDR1 SEHNR and CDR2 FQNEAQ (reference sequence). The CDR3 bases are TGTGCCAGCAGCTCCCGGGGTCCGGGGACTGAAGCTTTCTTT. Translating it yields CASSSRGPGTEAFF. Variable domain in full (rest from reference TRBV7-9 and TRBJ1-1): DTGVSQNPRHKITKRGQNVTFRCDPISEHNRLYWYRQTLGQGPEFLTYFQNEAQLEKSRLLSDRFSAERPKGSFSTLEIQRTEQGDSAMYLCASSSRGPGTEAFFGQGTRLTVV.

This clonotype was seen at least ten times. The chain uses TRBV20-1 and TRBJ2-3; possibly TRBD1 for D (6 bases). Trimming cost V 1 base and J 1 base, with 12 bases left between them. The CDR3 extends over 15 amino acids. Germline CDR1 and CDR2: DFQATT and SNEGSKA (reference sequence). In DNA, the CDR3 is TGCAGTGCTAGAGTCGCAGGGGAAGGCACAGATACGCAGTATTTT. Translation gives CSARVAGEGTDTQYF.

This CDR3 is CASSQARQETQYF. CDR3 nucleotides: TGCGCCAGCAGCCAAGCAAGGCAAGAGACCCAGTACTTC. The chain joins TRBV4-1 to TRBJ2-5; D is unresolved. This CDR3 region has 13 residues. Germline CDR1 MGHRA, CDR2 YSYEKL. The V end was cut by 1 base, the J end by 2 bases, with 5 bases between.

J is TRBJ2-3 and V is TRBV18, with TRBD1 matching 7 bases. Looked up from germline, CDR1 is KGHSH and CDR2 is LQKENI. The CDR3 loop spans 16 amino acids. J gave up 4 bases and V 1 base, and 8 bases lay outside the gene matches. CDR3 region: CASSPLEGQVSDTQYF. The CDR3 bases are TGTGCCAGCTCACCACTTGAAGGACAGGTATCAGATACGCAGTATTTT.

The table lists this clonotype with a few counts. The chain links TRBV20-1 to TRBJ2-1; D ambiguous. The germline CDR1 and CDR2 sequences are DFQATT and SNEGSKA (reference sequence). Trimming shortened V by 6 bases and J by 0 bases, and 6 bases separated the two germline ends. This CDR3 region has 12 residues. CDR3 DNA sequence: TGCAGTGCAGCTCACTCCTACAATGAGCAGTTCTTC. This sequence encodes CSAAHSYNEQFF.

This clonotype was seen at least ten times. Here the CDR3 reads CASSFRGDRGQVVNTEAFF. The CDR3 bases are TGCGCCAGCAGCTTTCGGGGGGACAGGGGGCAAGTTGTGAACACTGAAGCTTTCTTT. The chain couples TRBV5-1 to TRBJ1-1; 12 nucleotides match TRBD1. The germline CDR1 and CDR2 sequences are SGHRS and YFSETQ. The CDR3 length is 19 residues. After removal of 2 bases from V and 0 bases from J, the junction contained 11 bases not matched to a gene.

This clonotype was seen more than once but under ten times. The genes are TRBV29-1 and TRBJ1-2, with 8 positions matching TRBD1. V lost 5 bases, J lost 3 bases, and 11 bases stayed unmatched. Germline CDR1 is SQVTM and CDR2 is ANQGSEA. The CDR3 totals 15 residues. The CDR3, as DNA: TGCAGCGTTTCTTCAGGGGGCGTGGACGACTATGGCTACACCTTC. Translating gives CSVSSGGVDDYGYTF.